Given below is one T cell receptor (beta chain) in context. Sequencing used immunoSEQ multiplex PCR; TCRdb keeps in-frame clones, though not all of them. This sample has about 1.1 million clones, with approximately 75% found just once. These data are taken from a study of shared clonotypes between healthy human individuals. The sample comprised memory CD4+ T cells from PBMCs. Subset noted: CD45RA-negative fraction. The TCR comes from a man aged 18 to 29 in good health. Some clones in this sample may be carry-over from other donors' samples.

This CDR3 is CASSPPNGRQGGGEAFF. Here the CDR3 DNA reads TGTGCCAGCAGCCCCCCTAATGGAAGACAGGGGGGTGGTGAAGCTTTCTTT. The chain uses TRBV7-2 and TRBJ1-1; 9 positions agree with TRBD1. The CDR3 length is 17 residues. CDR1 is SGHTA and CDR2 is FQGNSA in the germline V gene. Trimming at V came to 5 bases and at J to 7 bases, leaving 17 bases not matched to a gene.